This T cell receptor beta chain was obtained from a study of identical twins. Study outcomes and limitations: Models predicted too little out-of-frame TCR alpha sharing in monozygotic twins. Rather than following the same donors, the conclusions depended on cross-sectional statistical analysis.

TCRdb redid the calling of the 5' RACE reads with MiXCR, one entry per CDR3 protein. The sample holds about 690,000 distinct CDR3 sequences, around 20% seen once. As concerns this clonotype: Its antigen is undetermined.

Another study also made use of these data, one on T cells expressing NK-cell markers. That work adds: A handful of donors showed these clonotypes also leading the CD3+CD56-NKG2C+ fraction. HCMV specificity was not established for the expanded NKG2C+ T cell clones.

Sequenced: PBMCs. This TCR derives from a young woman in good health.

The CDR3 sequence is CASRTQRSGNTIYF. CDR3 coding DNA: TGTGCCAGCAGAACCCAGCGCTCTGGAAACACCATATATTTT. This sequence joins TRBV12-3 or TRBV12-4 and TRBJ1-3, with D hard to call. This CDR3 has 14 amino acids. Between the trimmed V and J ends, which lost 6 bases and 0 bases, there was a span of 9 bases.